Following are 8 T cell receptor beta chains from one sample sequenced in a study of blood T cell repertoires in COVID-19. Assay used: immunoSEQ multiplex PCR; TCRdb lists only in-frame clones, some missing. The top ten hold roughly 2.2% of the sample, which has under 150,000 clones, approximately 79% seen once. The sequenced sample was PBMCs or T cells enriched from blood (not recorded which). These receptors were obtained from a man aged 40-55 years with acute COVID-19.

This clone has more than one count but fewer than ten. The CDR3 loop reads CASGETGRNQPQHF. The CDR3 bases are TGTGCCAGCGGGGAGACAGGGCGCAATCAGCCCCAGCATTTT. The V call is TRBV2, the J call TRBJ1-5; 7 bases are shared with TRBD1. V was pared by 8 bases and J by 2 bases, with 6 bases of the junction left unmatched. Per the germline V gene, CDR1 is SNHLY and CDR2 is FYNNEI. This CDR3 has 14 residues.

V gene TRBV5-4 combines with J gene TRBJ1-4, with D perhaps matching TRBD1 (5 bases). CDR3 length equals 15 residues. Germline V lookup: CDR1 SGHNT, CDR2 YYREEE (reference sequence). V was shortened by 2 bases and J by 8 bases, with 16 bases between the two germline ends. The CDR3 spells CASSFGGRVGEKLFF. CDR3 in DNA: TGTGCCAGCAGCTTCGGGGGAAGGGTAGGAGAAAAACTGTTTTTT.

In its sample, this clone was seen a few times. The chain recombines TRBV9 with TRBJ2-1, with TRBD2 as a possible D gene (5 bases). V was clipped by 2 bases and J by 5 bases, with 17 bases between them. From germline, CDR1 is SGDLS and CDR2 YYNGEE. The CDR3 length is 16 residues. The CDR3 spells CASSVRLEGWNNEQFF. The CDR3 DNA reads TGTGCCAGCAGCGTCCGCTTAGAGGGATGGAACAATGAGCAGTTCTTC.

This chain uses TRBV12-5 with TRBJ2-3; D might be TRBD1 (5 bases). The length of the CDR3 is 12 residues. V was cut by 4 bases and J by 5 bases, with 7 bases left in between. Germline CDR1 and CDR2: LGHNT and FRNRAP. This chain's CDR3 is CASGSQGDTQYF. CDR3 DNA: TGTGCTAGTGGTTCTCAGGGAGATACGCAGTATTTT. Full variable domain (outside the CDR3, taken from reference TRBV12-5 and TRBJ2-3): DARVTQTPRHKVTEMGQEVTMRCQPILGHNTVFWYRQTMMQGLELLAYFRNRAPLDDSGMPKDRFSAEMPDATLATLKIQPSEPRDSAVYFCASGSQGDTQYFGPGTRLTVL.

The CDR3 is CASSIGGLGETQYF. Written as DNA, the CDR3 is TGTGCCAGTAGTATAGGAGGGCTGGGGGAGACCCAGTACTTC. V gene TRBV19 combines with J gene TRBJ2-5; possible D gene TRBD2, 5 bases. CDR1 and CDR2 (germline): LNHDA, SQIVND (reference sequence). Between the trimmed V and J ends, which lost 1 base and 5 bases, there was a span of 11 bases. The CDR3 has 14 amino acids.

This chain uses TRBV3-1 (or the pseudogene TRBV3-2) with TRBJ2-2, with 7 bases identical to TRBD1. Germline CDR1 LGHDT, CDR2 YNNKEL (reference sequence). V gave up 8 bases and J gave up 4 bases; unmatched junction bases: 4. CDR3 size: 13 residues. The chain's CDR3 is CASVSGGTGELFF. For the CDR3, the DNA is TGTGCCAGCGTTTCAGGGGGCACCGGGGAGCTGTTTTTT.

The rearrangement links TRBV19 to TRBJ1-1, with a possible D match to TRBD1 (5 bases). V was pared by 7 bases and J by 5 bases, with 11 bases between. The CDR3 extends over 12 amino acids. Per germline, CDR1 LNHDA and CDR2 SQIVND (reference sequence). This CDR3 reads CASTGHATEAFF. CDR3 DNA sequence: TGTGCCAGTACCGGACATGCGACTGAAGCTTTCTTT.

CDR3 loop: CASRTREGEPQHF. CDR3 sequence (DNA): TGCGCCAGCAGAACGCGGGAGGGTGAGCCCCAGCATTTT. This chain joins TRBV10-2 and TRBJ1-5; D unclear. The CDR3 sequence is 13 residues long. The germline V gene encodes CDR1 WSHSY and CDR2 SAAADI. Between the trimmed V and J ends, which lost 6 bases and 8 bases, there was a span of 14 bases.